This T cell receptor beta chain was documented in a study of T cell repertoires in cytomegalovirus infection. The CDR3 is 15 amino acids. CDR1 and CDR2 from the germline V gene are LGHNT and FRNRAP. V lost 2 bases and J 2 bases, leaving 10 bases between the germline ends. TCRdb passed the reads through MiXCR, listing each CDR3 protein once. The sample shows about 920,000 distinct CDR3 sequences, about a third of them seen only once. This clonotype was counted only a few times. Its specificity is not known. The chain has TRBV12-5 and TRBJ2-1; D may correspond to TRBD1 or TRBD2 (6 bases each). The TCR originated in a human donor in good health (CMV status not recorded). Some clones in this sample may be carry-over from other donors' samples. Source: cultured CD8+ T cells from PBMCs, taken from culture after CMV antigen stimulation. CDR3 sequence reads: CASGLRGAPYNEQFF. The CDR3 nucleotides are TGTGCTAGTGGTTTGAGGGGGGCCCCCTACAATGAGCAGTTCTTC.